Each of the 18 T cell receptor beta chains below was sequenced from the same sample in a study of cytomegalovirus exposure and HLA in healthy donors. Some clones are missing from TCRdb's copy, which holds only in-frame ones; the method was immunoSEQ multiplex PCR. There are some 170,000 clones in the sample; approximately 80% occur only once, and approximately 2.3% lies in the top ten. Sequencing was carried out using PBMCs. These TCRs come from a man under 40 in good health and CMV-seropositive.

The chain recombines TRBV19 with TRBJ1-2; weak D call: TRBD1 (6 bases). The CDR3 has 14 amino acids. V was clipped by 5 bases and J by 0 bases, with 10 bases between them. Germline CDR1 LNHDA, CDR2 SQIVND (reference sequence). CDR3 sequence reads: CASSLQGPNYGYTF. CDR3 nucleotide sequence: TGTGCCAGTAGTTTACAGGGCCCTAACTATGGCTACACCTTC.

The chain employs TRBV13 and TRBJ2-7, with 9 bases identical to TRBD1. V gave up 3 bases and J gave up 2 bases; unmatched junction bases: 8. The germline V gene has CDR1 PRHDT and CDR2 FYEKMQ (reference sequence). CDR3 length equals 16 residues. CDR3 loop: CASSFAGDREPYEQYF. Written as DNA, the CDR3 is TGTGCCAGCAGCTTCGCTGGGGACAGGGAACCCTACGAGCAGTACTTC.

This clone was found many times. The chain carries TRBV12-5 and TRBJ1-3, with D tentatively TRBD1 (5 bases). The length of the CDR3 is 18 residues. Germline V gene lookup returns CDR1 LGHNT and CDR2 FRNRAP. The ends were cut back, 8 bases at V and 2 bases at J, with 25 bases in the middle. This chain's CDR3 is CASRPGVSLLGPGNTIYF. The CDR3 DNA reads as TGTGCTAGTCGTCCGGGGGTCTCCCTCCTTGGGCCTGGAAACACCATATATTTT.

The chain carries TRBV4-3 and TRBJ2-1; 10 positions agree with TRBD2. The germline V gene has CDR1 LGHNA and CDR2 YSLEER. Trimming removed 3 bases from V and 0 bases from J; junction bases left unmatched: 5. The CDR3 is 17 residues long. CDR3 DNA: TGCGCCAGCAGCCAGGCTCCTAGCGGGAGCTCCTACAATGAGCAGTTCTTC. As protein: CASSQAPSGSSYNEQFF.

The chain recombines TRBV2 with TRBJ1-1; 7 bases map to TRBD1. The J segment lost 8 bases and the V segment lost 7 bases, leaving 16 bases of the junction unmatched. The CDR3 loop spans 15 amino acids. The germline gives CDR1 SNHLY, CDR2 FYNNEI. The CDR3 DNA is TGTGCCAGCACTGCTGCCCCGCTCGAGACAGGGGAAGCTTTCTTT. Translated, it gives CASTAAPLETGEAFF. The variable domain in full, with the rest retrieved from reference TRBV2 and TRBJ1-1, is EPEVTQTPSHQVTQMGQEVILRCVPISNHLYFYWYRQILGQKVEFLVSFYNNEISEKSEIFDDQFSVERPDGSNFTLKIRSTKLEDSAMYFCASTAAPLETGEAFFGQGTRLTVV.

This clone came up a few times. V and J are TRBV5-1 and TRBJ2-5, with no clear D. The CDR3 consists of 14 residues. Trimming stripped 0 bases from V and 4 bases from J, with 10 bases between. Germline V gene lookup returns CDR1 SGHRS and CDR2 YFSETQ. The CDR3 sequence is CASSLVSLGETQYF. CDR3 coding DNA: TGCGCCAGCAGCTTGGTTAGCCTGGGAGAGACCCAGTACTTC.

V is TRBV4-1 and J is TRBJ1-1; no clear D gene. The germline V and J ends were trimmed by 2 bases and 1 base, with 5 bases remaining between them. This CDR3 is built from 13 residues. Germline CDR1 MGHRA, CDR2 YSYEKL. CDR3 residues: CASSQPRNTEAFF. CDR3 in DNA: TGCGCCAGCAGCCAACCGAGGAACACTGAAGCTTTCTTT.

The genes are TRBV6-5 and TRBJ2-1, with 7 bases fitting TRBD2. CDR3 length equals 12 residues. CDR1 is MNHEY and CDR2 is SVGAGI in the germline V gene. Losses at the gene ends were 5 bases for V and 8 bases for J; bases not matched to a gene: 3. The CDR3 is CASSGGEDEQFF. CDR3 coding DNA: TGTGCCAGCAGTGGGGGGGAGGATGAGCAGTTCTTC.

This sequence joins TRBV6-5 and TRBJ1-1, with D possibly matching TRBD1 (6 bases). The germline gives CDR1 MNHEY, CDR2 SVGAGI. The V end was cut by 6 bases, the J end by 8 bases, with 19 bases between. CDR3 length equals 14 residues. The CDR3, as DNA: TGTGCCAGCAGCCAAAGCAGGGGTTGGTTAGAAGCTTTCTTT. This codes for CASSQSRGWLEAFF.

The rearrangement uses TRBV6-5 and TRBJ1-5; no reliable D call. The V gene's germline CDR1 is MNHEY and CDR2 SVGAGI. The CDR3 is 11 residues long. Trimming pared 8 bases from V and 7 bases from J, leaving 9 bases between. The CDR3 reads CASGREQPQHF. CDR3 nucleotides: TGTGCCAGCGGGAGGGAACAGCCCCAGCATTTT.

CDR3 region: CSGDRDRAGYTF. CDR3 DNA sequence: TGCAGCGGAGACCGGGACAGGGCTGGCTACACCTTC. The chain combines TRBV29-1 with TRBJ1-2; TRBD1 agrees at 9 bases. The CDR3 is 12 residues long. The V gene's germline CDR1 is SQVTM and CDR2 ANQGSEA. V lost 7 bases to trimming and J lost 7 bases; unmatched junction nucleotides: 7.

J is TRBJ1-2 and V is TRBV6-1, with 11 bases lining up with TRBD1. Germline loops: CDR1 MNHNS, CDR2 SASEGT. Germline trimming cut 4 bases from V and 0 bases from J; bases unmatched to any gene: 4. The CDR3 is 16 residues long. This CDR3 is CASSADRGRTNYGYTF. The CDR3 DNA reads TGTGCCAGCAGTGCGGACAGGGGGCGAACTAACTATGGCTACACCTTC.

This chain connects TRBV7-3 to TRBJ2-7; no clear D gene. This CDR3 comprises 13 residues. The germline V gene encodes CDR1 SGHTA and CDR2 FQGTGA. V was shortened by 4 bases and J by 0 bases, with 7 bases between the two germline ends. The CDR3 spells CASSSPSSYEQYF. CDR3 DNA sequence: TGTGCCAGCAGCTCACCCAGCTCCTACGAGCAGTACTTC.

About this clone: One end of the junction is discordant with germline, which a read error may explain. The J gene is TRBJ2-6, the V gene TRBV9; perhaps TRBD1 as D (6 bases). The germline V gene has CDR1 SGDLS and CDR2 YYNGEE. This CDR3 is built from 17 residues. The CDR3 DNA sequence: TGTGCCAACAGCGTAGCAGGGGCAGGCTCTGGGGCCAACGTCCTGACTTTC. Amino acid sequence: CANSVAGAGSGANVLTF.

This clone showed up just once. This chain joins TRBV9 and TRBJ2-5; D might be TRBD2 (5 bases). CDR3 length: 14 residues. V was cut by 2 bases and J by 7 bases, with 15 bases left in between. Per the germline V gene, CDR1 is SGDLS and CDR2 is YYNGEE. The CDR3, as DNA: TGTGCCAGCAGCGTCCAGGACTCTCCGGGGACCCAGTACTTC. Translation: CASSVQDSPGTQYF.

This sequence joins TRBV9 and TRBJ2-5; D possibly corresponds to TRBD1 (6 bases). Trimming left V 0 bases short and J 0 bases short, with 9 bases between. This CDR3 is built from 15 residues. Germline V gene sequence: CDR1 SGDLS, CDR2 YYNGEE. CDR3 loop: CASSVDRGYQETQYF. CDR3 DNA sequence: TGTGCCAGCAGCGTAGATAGGGGGTACCAAGAGACCCAGTACTTC.

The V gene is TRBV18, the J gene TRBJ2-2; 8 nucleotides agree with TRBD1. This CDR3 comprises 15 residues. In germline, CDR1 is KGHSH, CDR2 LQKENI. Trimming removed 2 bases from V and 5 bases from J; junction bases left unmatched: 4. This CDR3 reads CASSPVTGATGELFF. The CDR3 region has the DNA TGTGCCAGCTCACCAGTGACAGGGGCGACCGGGGAGCTGTTTTTT.

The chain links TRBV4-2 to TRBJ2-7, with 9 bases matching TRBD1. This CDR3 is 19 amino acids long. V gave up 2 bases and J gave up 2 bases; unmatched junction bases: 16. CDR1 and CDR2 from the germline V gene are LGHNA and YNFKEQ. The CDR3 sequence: CASSQRYRGRLRRTYEQYF. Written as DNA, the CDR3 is TGTGCCAGCAGCCAACGATACAGGGGGCGTCTTCGCCGGACCTACGAGCAGTACTTC.